This TCR beta chain appears in the sequencing data of a study of blood T cells in healthy people across ages. Together with a sample-barcoded 5' primer, a J-beta primer mix was included in a second PCR lasting about 7 to 11 cycles. A template-switch adaptor with 12 random nucleotides tagged each cDNA molecule. TCRdb fed the 5' RACE reads into MiXCR, producing one record per CDR3 protein. The data show 650,000 to 950,000 distinct CDR3 sequences, with more than 40% seen just once and roughly 19% held by the top ten. Germline V gene sequence: CDR1 PRHDT, CDR2 FYEKMQ (reference sequence). The CDR3 length is 15 residues. Study-level results: Fewer expanded clones and more diversity marked long-lived versus aged donors. Among T cells, TCR beta diversity per million cells dropped roughly linearly as age rose. Researchers deemed the diversity estimates from one million T cells underestimates.

Details on this clonotype: Its target is not known. This sequence may be a read error, since a much larger clone differs from it by one base.

V and J are TRBV13 and TRBJ2-1; 8 nucleotides line up with TRBD1. The closer fit of TRBJ2-7 to the DNA end suggests the J call may be wrong. The receptor's source is a man aged 60 to 75 in good health. What was sequenced was blood. The CDR3 DNA sequence: TGTGCCAGCAGCTCGGACAGGGTGGCCTACAATGAGCAGTACTTC. Translating it yields CASSSDRVAYNEQYF.